This T cell receptor beta chain stems from a study of shared clonotypes between healthy human individuals. Only in-frame clones appear in the TCRdb table, and some are missing; sequencing was by immunoSEQ multiplex PCR. The sample yields a few million clones, just under 95% seen once. This CDR3 is 17 amino acids long. The J segment lost 3 bases and the V segment lost 5 bases, leaving 13 bases of the junction unmatched. Germline CDR1 SEHNR, CDR2 FQNEAQ (reference sequence). As to this clone: Its antigen remains unknown.

Regarding the study as a whole: Non-shared clonotypes were found to have lower generation probabilities than the clonotypes that were shared by all four of the sorted-subset donors.

CD45RO-negative cells were positively selected for CCR7, leaving out terminally differentiated effector memory CD45RA+ cells. This chain connects TRBV7-9 to TRBJ2-7, with TRBD2 identical over 10 bases. Sequencing input: naive CD8+ T cells from PBMCs. This TCR was recovered from a man aged 18-30 years in good health. Some clones in this sample may be carry-over from other donors' samples. CDR3 sequence reads: CASSPNPLGLADYEQYF. The CDR3 nucleotides are TGTGCCAGCAGCCCCAACCCCCTCGGACTAGCGGACTACGAGCAGTACTTC. The whole variable domain, filled in from reference TRBV7-9 and TRBJ2-7, reads DTGVSQNPRHKITKRGQNVTFRCDPISEHNRLYWYRQTLGQGPEFLTYFQNEAQLEKSRLLSDRFSAERPKGSFSTLEIQRTEQGDSAMYLCASSPNPLGLADYEQYFGPGTRLTVT.